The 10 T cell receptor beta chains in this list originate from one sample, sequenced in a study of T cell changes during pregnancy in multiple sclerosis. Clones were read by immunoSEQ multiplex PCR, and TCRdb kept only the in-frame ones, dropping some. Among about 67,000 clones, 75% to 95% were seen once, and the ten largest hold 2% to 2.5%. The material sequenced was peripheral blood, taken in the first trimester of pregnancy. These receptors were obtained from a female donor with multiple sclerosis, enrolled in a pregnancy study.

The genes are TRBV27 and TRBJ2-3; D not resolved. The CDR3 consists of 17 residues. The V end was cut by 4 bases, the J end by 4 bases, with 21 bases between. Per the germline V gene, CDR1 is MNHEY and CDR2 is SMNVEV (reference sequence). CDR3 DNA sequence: TGTGCCAGCAGTTCCTCACTCGGAGCACCTGACGCAGATACGCAGTATTTT. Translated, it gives CASSSSLGAPDADTQYF.

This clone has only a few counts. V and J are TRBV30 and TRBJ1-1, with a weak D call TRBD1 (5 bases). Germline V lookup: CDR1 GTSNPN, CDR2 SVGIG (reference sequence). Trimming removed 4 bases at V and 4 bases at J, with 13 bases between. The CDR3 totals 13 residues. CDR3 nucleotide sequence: TGTGCCTGGACAGATCAGGGCGTCACTGAAGCTTTCTTT. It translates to CAWTDQGVTEAFF.

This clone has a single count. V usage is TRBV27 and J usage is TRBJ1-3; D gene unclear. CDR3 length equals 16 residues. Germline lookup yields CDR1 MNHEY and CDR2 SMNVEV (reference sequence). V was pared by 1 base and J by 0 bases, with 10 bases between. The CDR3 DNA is TGTGCCAGCAGTTTATTATCAGGTCTCTCTGGAAACACCATATATTTT. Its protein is CASSLLSGLSGNTIYF.

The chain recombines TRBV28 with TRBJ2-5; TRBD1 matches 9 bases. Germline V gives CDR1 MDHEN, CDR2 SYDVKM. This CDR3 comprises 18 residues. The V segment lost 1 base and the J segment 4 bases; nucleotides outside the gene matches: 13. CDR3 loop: CASSLYRTGGRGRETQYF. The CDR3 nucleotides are TGTGCCAGCAGTTTATACCGTACAGGGGGCCGCGGGCGAGAGACCCAGTACTTC.

CDR3 amino acids: CASSVGASGITDTQYF. CDR3 in DNA: TGTGCCAGCAGCGTGGGGGCTAGCGGGATCACAGATACGCAGTATTTT. V gene TRBV9 combines with J gene TRBJ2-3; 9 bases map to TRBD2. The V gene's germline CDR1 is SGDLS and CDR2 YYNGEE. The CDR3 is 16 amino acids. Losses at the gene ends were 2 bases for V and 2 bases for J; bases not matched to a gene: 6. The full variable domain, in which reference TRBV9 and TRBJ2-3 provide the parts outside the CDR3, is DSGVTQTPKHLITATGQRVTLRCSPRSGDLSVYWYQQSLDQGLQFLIQYYNGEERAKGNILERFSAQQFPDLHSELNLSSLELGDSALYFCASSVGASGITDTQYFGPGTRLTVL.

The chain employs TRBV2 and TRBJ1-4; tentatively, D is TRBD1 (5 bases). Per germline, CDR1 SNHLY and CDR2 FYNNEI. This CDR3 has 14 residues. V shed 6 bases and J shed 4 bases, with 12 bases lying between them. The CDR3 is CASRADSNNEKLFF. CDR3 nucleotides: TGTGCCAGCAGGGCTGACAGTAATAATGAAAAACTGTTTTTT.

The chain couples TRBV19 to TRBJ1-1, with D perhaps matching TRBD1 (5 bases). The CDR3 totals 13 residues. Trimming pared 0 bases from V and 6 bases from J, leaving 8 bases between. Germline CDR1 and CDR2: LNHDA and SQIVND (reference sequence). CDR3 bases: TGTGCCAGTAGTATAGACAGGGACTCTGAAGCTTTCTTT. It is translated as CASSIDRDSEAFF.

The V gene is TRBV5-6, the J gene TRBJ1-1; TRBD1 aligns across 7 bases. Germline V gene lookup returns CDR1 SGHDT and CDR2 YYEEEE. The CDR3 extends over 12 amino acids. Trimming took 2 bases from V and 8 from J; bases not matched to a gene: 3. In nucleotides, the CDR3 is TGTGCCAGCAGCTTACAGGGGCCCGAAGCTTTCTTT. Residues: CASSLQGPEAFF.

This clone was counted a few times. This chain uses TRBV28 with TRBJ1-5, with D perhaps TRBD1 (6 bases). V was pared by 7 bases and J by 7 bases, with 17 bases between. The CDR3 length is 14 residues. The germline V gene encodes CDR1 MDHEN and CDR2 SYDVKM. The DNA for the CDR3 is TGTGCCAGCACCGTAACAGGGATGGGACAGCCCCAGCATTTT. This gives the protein CASTVTGMGQPQHF.

The CDR3 region is CASSSRTGSSYEQYF. For the CDR3, the DNA is TGTGCCAGCAGCTCACGGACAGGCAGCTCCTACGAGCAGTACTTC. This chain connects TRBV7-9 to TRBJ2-7; TRBD1 aligns across 7 bases. With V trimmed by 4 bases and J by 0 bases, 6 bases remained unmatched. Per germline, CDR1 SEHNR and CDR2 FQNEAQ (reference sequence). This CDR3 is built from 15 residues.